Below are 3 T cell receptor beta chains sequenced from a single sample in a study of immune evolution from preneoplasia to lung adenocarcinoma. The repertoire was sequenced with immunoSEQ multiplex PCR; TCRdb's copy has only in-frame clones and lacks some. The sample contains around 1,000 clones, about 82% of which appear only once. The sequencing sample was made of FFPE tissue from an adenomatous hyperplasia lung lesion. This sample's subset: atypical adenomatous hyperplasia (AAH), lung preneoplasia. Every receptor here comes from a person aged 60-79 years with lung adenocarcinoma.

This clone has only a few counts. The chain couples TRBV21-1 to TRBJ1-4. TRBV21-1 is marked as a pseudogene. This CDR3 is 16 amino acids long. The DNA of the CDR3 is TGTGCCAGCAGCCCCAAAACTAGGGTTTGGAACGAAAAACTGTTTTTT. Amino acid sequence: CASSPKTRVWNEKLFF.

With respect to this clone: One end of the junction does not line up with germline, which may come from a read error. This chain joins TRBV7-7 and TRBJ2-5; TRBD1 or TRBD2 may be the D gene (7 bases each). Germline values: CDR1 SSHAT, CDR2 FNYEAQ (reference sequence). The CDR3 spans 15 residues. This CDR3 is CASSLMQGGRETQYF. CDR3 DNA: TGTGCTAGCAGCTTAATGCAGGGGGGGAGAGAGACCCAGTACTTC.

This chain connects TRBV5-4 to TRBJ1-5; D not certain. The length of the CDR3 is 13 residues. Trimming took off 4 bases at V and 7 bases at J, with 12 bases between the two ends. The V gene's germline CDR1 is SGHNT and CDR2 YYREEE (reference sequence). CDR3 loop: CASSADRLQPQHF. The DNA for the CDR3 is TGTGCCAGCAGCGCGGATCGTCTACAGCCCCAGCATTTT.